These T cell receptor beta chains were read from a single sample in a study of T-cell reconstitution after alpha-beta-depleted transplantation in children. TCRdb reanalysed the PCR reads using MiXCR and keeps one entry per CDR3 protein. This table has hundreds of thousands of distinct CDR3 sequences, approximately 17% appearing once. The sequences come from PBMCs from the stem cell graft donor, collected from the stem cell graft. The receptors originated from a human donor who donated a stem cell graft to a child with acute myeloid leukemia. CDR3s include the opening cysteine and the closing phenylalanine or tryptophan. The D gene is left open where the match is weak. Some rows mark clone size as missing; the rest say once, few, many or name a class of expanded clone.

TRBJ2-4 15 TRBV20-1 NA few CSAHSTGLAKNIQYF TGCAGTGCTCATTCGACAGGACTAGCCAAAAACATTCAGTACTTC
TRBJ1-6 14 TRBV28 NA NA CASSPPGESSPLHF TGTGCCAGCAGTCCCCCCGGGGAAAGTTCACCCCTCCACTTT
TRBJ2-1 14 TRBV7-8 NA many CASSLLRDDNEQFF TGTGCCAGCAGCTTACTCCGGGACGACAATGAGCAGTTCTTC
TRBJ2-4 14 TRBV20-1 NA NA CTVPLRGERGIQHF TGCACTGTTCCCTTGAGGGGGGAAAGGGGCATTCAGCACTTC
TRBJ2-5 16 TRBV12-5 NA NA CASGLDYRELEETQYF TGTGCTAGTGGTTTGGATTACAGGGAGTTAGAAGAGACCCAGTACTTC
TRBJ1-5 16 TRBV20-1 NA few CSAKPSRDFLNQPQHF TGCAGTGCTAAACCTAGTCGGGACTTTCTTAATCAGCCCCAGCATTTT
TRBJ2-6 15 TRBV27 NA few CASSFSFSGANVLTF TGTGCCAGCAGTTTCAGTTTCTCTGGGGCCAACGTCCTGACTTTC
TRBJ1-1 12 TRBV12-3/TRBV12-4 NA many CASNSGRGKAFF TGTGCCAGCAACTCCGGAAGGGGAAAAGCTTTCTTT
TRBJ2-4 15 TRBV4-3 TRBD1 NA CASSQAGTGANIQYF TGCGCCAGCAGCCAGGCCGGGACAGGGGCGAACATTCAGTACTTC
TRBJ2-5 16 TRBV7-2 TRBD2 NA CASSPPSGGAVETQYF TGTGCCAGCAGCCCCCCAAGCGGGGGGGCAGTCGAGACCCAGTACTTC
TRBJ2-5 13 TRBV20-1 NA NA CSATRGGRGTQYF TGCAGTGCAACTAGGGGGGGCCGTGGGACCCAGTACTTC
TRBJ2-7 13 TRBV29-1 NA NA CSPMEGTSYEQYF TGCAGCCCCATGGAGGGTACCTCCTACGAGCAGTACTTC
TRBJ1-1 15 TRBV7-9 NA NA CASSSGQPRFPEAFF TGTGCCAGCAGCTCAGGACAGCCTCGGTTTCCCGAAGCTTTCTTT
TRBJ2-5 12 TRBV15 NA many CATSGGAETQYF TGTGCCACCAGCGGGGGGGCTGAGACCCAGTACTTC
TRBJ2-2 11 TRBV7-9 NA NA CASSDPGELFF TGTGCCAGCAGCGATCCCGGGGAGCTGTTTTTT
TRBJ2-7 14 TRBV7-2 NA NA CASSRDNDSYEQYF TGTGCCAGCAGCCGGGACAACGACTCCTACGAGCAGTACTTC
TRBJ2-2 14 TRBV20-1 NA few CSAASRVGTGELFF TGCAGTGCTGCGAGCAGGGTCGGCACCGGGGAGCTGTTTTTT
TRBJ1-1 12 TRBV6-5 NA NA CASKSSFAEAFF TGTGCCAGCAAGAGTAGCTTTGCTGAAGCTTTCTTT
TRBJ1-1 14 TRBV20-1 NA many CSAREGGGNFEAFF TGCAGTGCTAGAGAGGGGGGTGGAAACTTCGAAGCTTTCTTT
TRBJ1-5 15 TRBV12-3/TRBV12-4 TRBD1 few CASSFGDSTLQPQHF TGTGCCAGCAGTTTCGGGGACAGCACTCTTCAGCCCCAGCATTTT
TRBJ2-1 14 TRBV5-5 NA many CASSPGGTYNEQFF TGTGCCAGCAGCCCAGGGGGGACCTACAATGAGCAGTTCTTC
TRBJ1-2 14 TRBV20-1 NA many CSARDQGLYYGYTF TGCAGTGCTAGAGATCAGGGCCTGTACTATGGCTACACCTTC